These T cell receptor beta chains were read from a single sample in a study of beta chain features in type 1 diabetes. TCRdb's copy holds only in-frame clones and misses some; the assay was immunoSEQ multiplex PCR. The repertoire holds around 300,000 clones, with roughly 8% as singletons. The sequenced sample consisted of central memory CD4+ T cells from blood. These receptors came from a woman aged 18-35 years in good health. CDR3s include the opening cysteine and the closing phenylalanine or tryptophan. D genes are given only for firm matches. Rows give clone size only sometimes, using once, few, many, or a class for an expanded clone.

j_call v_call clone_size d_call cdr3_aa cdr3_nt
TRBJ2-1 TRBV9 few NA CASSVGWGLNNEQFF TGTGCCAGCAGCGTAGGGTGGGGCTTGAACAATGAGCAGTTCTTC
TRBJ1-2 TRBV5-6 many NA CASSFEPNYGYTF TGTGCCAGCAGCTTTGAACCTAACTATGGCTACACCTTC
TRBJ2-3 TRBV29-1 few NA CSVPSIERDTQYF TGCAGCGTACCCAGCATAGAAAGGGATACGCAGTATTTT
TRBJ1-2 TRBV18 NA NA CASSPTNSDFRTF TGTGCCAGCTCACCGACGAATTCGGACTTCCGGACCTTC
TRBJ2-2 TRBV18 many NA CASSLGRKNTGELFF TGTGCCAGCTCACTAGGCAGAAAGAACACCGGGGAGCTGTTTTTT
TRBJ2-7 TRBV18 few NA CASCRFGSWEQYF TGTGCCAGCTGCCGGTTTGGTTCTTGGGAGCAGTACTTC
TRBJ1-1 TRBV6-6 NA NA CASSSSYGEVEAFF TGTGCCAGCAGTTCTTCATATGGCGAGGTGGAGGCTTTCTTT
TRBJ2-2 TRBV4-3 few NA CASSQDYGGRAGELFF TGCGCCAGCAGCCAAGATTACGGGGGGCGAGCCGGGGAGCTGTTTTTT
TRBJ1-1 TRBV7-2 many NA CASSPNRVLNTEAFF TGTGCCAGCAGTCCCAACAGGGTCTTGAACACTGAAGCTTTCTTT
TRBJ2-2 TRBV7-2 few TRBD2 CASSLFSGGDTGELFF TGTGCCAGCAGCTTATTTAGCGGGGGTGACACCGGGGAGCTGTTTTTT
TRBJ1-2 TRBV28 many NA CASSPQSGAYGYTF TGTGCCAGCAGCCCTCAGTCAGGGGCCTATGGCTACACCTTC
TRBJ2-7 TRBV18 NA TRBD1 CASSIGTGDYEQYF TGTGCCAGCTCAATAGGGACAGGGGACTACGAGCAGTACTTC
TRBJ1-1 TRBV18 NA NA CASSPSENTEAFF TGTGCCAGCTCACCATCGGAGAACACTGAAGCTTTCTTT
TRBJ1-2 TRBV5-1 NA NA CASSLAGSYGYTF TGCGCCAGCAGCTTGGCCGGTAGCTATGGCTACACCTTC
TRBJ1-2 TRBV6-5 few TRBD1 CASKDRGSNYGYTF TGTGCCAGCAAGGACAGGGGTTCTAACTATGGCTACACCTTC
TRBJ1-1 TRBV2 NA TRBD1 CASRGDRAWNTEAFF TGTGCCAGCAGGGGGGACAGGGCTTGGAACACTGAAGCTTTCTTT
TRBJ2-1 TRBV5-5 many NA CASSLQNEQFF TGTGCCAGCAGCCTCCAGAATGAGCAGTTCTTC
TRBJ2-1 TRBV4-1 many NA CASSQAYGYNEQFF TGCGCCAGCAGCCAAGCGTATGGATACAATGAGCAGTTCTTC
TRBJ2-1 TRBV6-5 many TRBD2 CASSSGGTKGNEQFF TGTGCCAGCAGTAGCGGGGGGACGAAGGGCAATGAGCAGTTCTTC
TRBJ2-5 TRBV5-1 few TRBD2 CASSLTRGVPETQYF TGCGCCAGCAGCCTGACCCGGGGGGTTCCGGAGACCCAGTACTTC
TRBJ2-7 TRBV27 few TRBD1 CASSSWDRLAGEQYF TGTGCCAGCAGTTCCTGGGACAGGCTGGCGGGCGAGCAGTACTTC
TRBJ2-5 TRBV5-4 many NA CASSLAGWDRQETQYF TGTGCCAGCAGCTTGGCCGGGTGGGACCGCCAAGAGACCCAGTACTTC
TRBJ1-4 TRBV7-6 NA TRBD1 CASSPRTGGSEKLFF TGTGCCAGCAGCCCCCGGACAGGGGGCTCTGAAAAACTGTTTTTT
TRBJ2-5 TRBV2 few NA CASTPGLGTQYF TGTGCCAGCACCCCCGGATTGGGGACCCAGTACTTC
TRBJ2-5 TRBV5-6 few NA CASSRVLQETQYF TGTGCCAGCAGCCGGGTCTTACAAGAGACCCAGTACTTC
TRBJ2-2 TRBV15 few NA CATSRVQAAKGRAGELFF TGTGCCACCAGCAGAGTCCAAGCGGCCAAAGGACGGGCCGGGGAGCTGTTTTTT
TRBJ2-5 TRBV23-1 few NA CASSQSELLEETQYF TGCGCCAGCAGTCAATCTGAACTCCTGGAGGAGACCCAGTACTTC
TRBJ2-3 TRBV10-3 many TRBD1 CAISEPGQGGTDTQYF TGTGCCATCAGTGAGCCGGGACAGGGAGGCACAGATACGCAGTATTTT
TRBJ2-4 TRBV4-3 NA NA CASSQIGVAKNIQYF TGCGCCAGCAGCCAGATAGGGGTAGCCAAAAACATTCAGTACTTC